The rows below give T cell receptor beta chains drawn from one sample of a study of post-analysis software for immune sequencing data. A single record per CDR3 protein comes from TCRdb applying MiXCR to the PCR reads. The sample consists of 700,000 to 900,000 distinct CDR3 sequences, roughly 46% of them appearing once. Sequenced material: blood. The source of these receptors is a girl between 10 and 17 years old with multiple sclerosis. Each CDR3 is given with its conserved first and last residue. A D gene is named only where the DNA matches it firmly. Some rows mark clone size as missing; the rest say once, few, many or name a class of expanded clone.

V gene: TRBV6-6; D gene: -; J gene: TRBJ2-7; CDR3 length: 11; clone size: -; CDR3 DNA: TGTGCCAGCACCTCCCTGGGCGAGCAGTACTTC; CDR3 protein: CASTSLGEQYF
V gene: TRBV28; D gene: TRBD1; J gene: TRBJ1-5; CDR3 length: 15; clone size: -; CDR3 DNA: TGTGCCAGCAGACCCCAGACAGGGCCTAGTCAGCCCCAGCATTTT; CDR3 protein: CASRPQTGPSQPQHF
V gene: TRBV5-6; D gene: TRBD1; J gene: TRBJ1-2; CDR3 length: 15; clone size: -; CDR3 DNA: TGTGCCAGCAGCTTGTGGGACAGGGGTTCCTATGGCTACACCTTC; CDR3 protein: CASSLWDRGSYGYTF
V gene: TRBV12-3/TRBV12-4; D gene: TRBD1; J gene: TRBJ1-2; CDR3 length: 14; clone size: -; CDR3 DNA: TGTGCCAGCAGTTTGAAGACAGGGTCGGATGGCTACACCTTC; CDR3 protein: CASSLKTGSDGYTF
V gene: TRBV7-9; D gene: TRBD2; J gene: TRBJ2-3; CDR3 length: 17; clone size: once; CDR3 DNA: TGTACCAGCAGCTTACCTCGAGGGACTAGCGGCACAGATACGCAGTATTTT; CDR3 protein: CTSSLPRGTSGTDTQYF
V gene: TRBV20-1; D gene: -; J gene: TRBJ2-7; CDR3 length: 13; clone size: -; CDR3 DNA: TGCAGTGCTAGAGAGGGGAGGTTCCACGAGCAGTACTTC; CDR3 protein: CSAREGRFHEQYF
V gene: TRBV11-3; D gene: TRBD1; J gene: TRBJ2-3; CDR3 length: 15; clone size: few; CDR3 DNA: TGTGCCAGCAGCTTGGGGGACAGGGCTCCAGATACGCAGTATTTT; CDR3 protein: CASSLGDRAPDTQYF
V gene: TRBV20-1; D gene: TRBD1; J gene: TRBJ2-7; CDR3 length: 13; clone size: few; CDR3 DNA: TGCAGTGTCAGACGGGACAGAACCTACGAGCAGTACTTC; CDR3 protein: CSVRRDRTYEQYF
V gene: TRBV4-3; D gene: TRBD2; J gene: TRBJ2-1; CDR3 length: 16; clone size: -; CDR3 DNA: TGCGCCAGCAGCCAGAATCTAGCGGGGTTCTACAATGAGCAGTTCTTC; CDR3 protein: CASSQNLAGFYNEQFF
V gene: TRBV15; D gene: -; J gene: TRBJ1-5; CDR3 length: 14; clone size: -; CDR3 DNA: TGTGCCACCAGCAGAGACCCAGGGAATCAGCCCCAGCATTTT; CDR3 protein: CATSRDPGNQPQHF
V gene: TRBV12-3/TRBV12-4; D gene: -; J gene: TRBJ1-1; CDR3 length: 17; clone size: -; CDR3 DNA: TGTGCCAGCAGTACCCCAAAAACACAGGGCCGTCGGGCTGAAGCTTTCTTT; CDR3 protein: CASSTPKTQGRRAEAFF
V gene: TRBV28; D gene: TRBD2; J gene: TRBJ2-7; CDR3 length: 14; clone size: -; CDR3 DNA: TGTGCCAGCAGCACCGGGACTAGCGCCTACGAGCAGTACTTC; CDR3 protein: CASSTGTSAYEQYF
V gene: TRBV5-1; D gene: TRBD2; J gene: TRBJ2-1; CDR3 length: 15; clone size: -; CDR3 DNA: TGTGCCAGCAGCCCGGGACTAGCGGGAGGTGGGGAGCAGTTCTTC; CDR3 protein: CASSPGLAGGGEQFF
V gene: TRBV12-3/TRBV12-4; D gene: TRBD2; J gene: TRBJ2-1; CDR3 length: 15; clone size: -; CDR3 DNA: TGTGCCAGCAGTTTATGGGGACTACTGGGTAATGAGCAGTTCTTC; CDR3 protein: CASSLWGLLGNEQFF